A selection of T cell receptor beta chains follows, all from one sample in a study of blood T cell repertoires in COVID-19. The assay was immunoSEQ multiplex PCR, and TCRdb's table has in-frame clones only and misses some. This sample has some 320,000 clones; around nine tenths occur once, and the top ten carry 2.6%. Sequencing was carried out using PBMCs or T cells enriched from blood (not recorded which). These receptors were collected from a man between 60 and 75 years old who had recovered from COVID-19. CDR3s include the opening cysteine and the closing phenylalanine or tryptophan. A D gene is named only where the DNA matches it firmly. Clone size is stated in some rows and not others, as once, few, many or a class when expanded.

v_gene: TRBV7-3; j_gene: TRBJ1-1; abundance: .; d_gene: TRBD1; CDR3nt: TGTGCCAGCAGCTTAACGGGGGCGAGGGGGCCCCAGAACACTGAAGCTTTCTTT; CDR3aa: CASSLTGARGPQNTEAFF
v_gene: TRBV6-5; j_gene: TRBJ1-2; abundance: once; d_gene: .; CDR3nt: TGTGCCAGCAGTAAGCCTGGTGGTGGCTACACCTTC; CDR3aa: CASSKPGGGYTF
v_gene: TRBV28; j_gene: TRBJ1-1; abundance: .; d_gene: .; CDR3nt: TGTGCCAGCAGTTTCACCCCTAAGGGGACTGAAGCTTTCTTT; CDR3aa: CASSFTPKGTEAFF
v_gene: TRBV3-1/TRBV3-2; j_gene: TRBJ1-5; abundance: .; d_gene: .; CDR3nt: TGTGCCAGCAGCCAAGCCACGACGCCAGGGGTAGATCAGCCCCAGCATTTT; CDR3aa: CASSQATTPGVDQPQHF
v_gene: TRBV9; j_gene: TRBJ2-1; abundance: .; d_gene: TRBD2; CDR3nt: TGTGCCAGCAGCCTAATAGCGGGGAGCTCCTACAATGAGCAGTTCTTC; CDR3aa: CASSLIAGSSYNEQFF
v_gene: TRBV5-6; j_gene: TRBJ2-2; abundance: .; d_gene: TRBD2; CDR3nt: TGTGCCAGCAGCTTGGTAATCCAGCGGGAGAACACCGGGGAGCTGTTTTTT; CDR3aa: CASSLVIQRENTGELFF
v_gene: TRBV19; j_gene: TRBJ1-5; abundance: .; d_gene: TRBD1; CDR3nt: TGTGCCAGTAGTGCACACCGGGACAGGGGTAGTCAGCCCCAGCATTTT; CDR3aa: CASSAHRDRGSQPQHF
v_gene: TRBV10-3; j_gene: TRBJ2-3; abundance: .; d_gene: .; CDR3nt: TGTGCCATCAGTGAGCGAGTAGGGGGAGTGTTCGCAGATACGCAGTATTTT; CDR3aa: CAISERVGGVFADTQYF
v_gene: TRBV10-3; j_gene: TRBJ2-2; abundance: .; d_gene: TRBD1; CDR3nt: TGTGCCATCAGTCCGGGACAGGGAAGTGGCGGGGAGCTGTTTTTT; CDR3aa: CAISPGQGSGGELFF
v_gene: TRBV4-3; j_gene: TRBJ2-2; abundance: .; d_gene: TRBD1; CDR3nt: TGCGCCAGCAGCCTATACCGGGACAGCAACACCGGGGAGCTGTTTTTT; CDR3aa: CASSLYRDSNTGELFF
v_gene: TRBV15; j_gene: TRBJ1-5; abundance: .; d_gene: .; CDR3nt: TGTGCCACCAGCAGAGATCGGGTGGAACAGCCCCAGCATTTT; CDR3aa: CATSRDRVEQPQHF
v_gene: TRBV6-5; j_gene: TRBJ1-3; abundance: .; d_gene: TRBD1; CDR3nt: TGTGCCACGACACAGGGGTTCTCTGGAAACACCATATATTTT; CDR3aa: CATTQGFSGNTIYF
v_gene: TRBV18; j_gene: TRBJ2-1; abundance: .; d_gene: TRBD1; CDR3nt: TGTGCCAGCTCACCTCGACAGGGGGAAGCCTCCAATGAGCAGTTCTTC; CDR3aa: CASSPRQGEASNEQFF
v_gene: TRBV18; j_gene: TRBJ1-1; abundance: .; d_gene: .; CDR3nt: TGTGCCAGCTCACCTGATGAGGGGAACACTGAAGCTTTCTTT; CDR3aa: CASSPDEGNTEAFF
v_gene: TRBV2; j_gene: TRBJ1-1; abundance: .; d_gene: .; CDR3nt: TGTGCCAGCAGTCTGACTGGGTTCGGCACTGAAGCTTTCTTT; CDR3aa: CASSLTGFGTEAFF
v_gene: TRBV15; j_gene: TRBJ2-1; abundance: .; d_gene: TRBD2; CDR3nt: TGTGCCACCAGCCGCTTGGTTAGCGGGGGAGCCGACAATGAGCAGTTCTTC; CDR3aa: CATSRLVSGGADNEQFF
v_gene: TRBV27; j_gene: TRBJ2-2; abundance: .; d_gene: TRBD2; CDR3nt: TGTGCCAGCAGTTGGGCTAGCGGGGGGGCCGGTGGAACCGGGGAGCTGTTTTTT; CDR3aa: CASSWASGGAGGTGELFF
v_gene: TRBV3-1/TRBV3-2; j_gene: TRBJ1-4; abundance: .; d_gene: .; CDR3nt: TGTGCCAGCAAAGGGGGGGATGAAAAACTGTTTTTT; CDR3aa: CASKGGDEKLFF
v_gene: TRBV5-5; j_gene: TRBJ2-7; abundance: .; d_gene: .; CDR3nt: TGTGCCAGCAGAATGGATTGGGGGGGCAGGTACGAGCAGTACTTC; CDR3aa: CASRMDWGGRYEQYF
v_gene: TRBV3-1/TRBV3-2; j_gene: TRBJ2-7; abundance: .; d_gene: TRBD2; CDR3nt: TGTGCCAGCAGCCGCGGTAGCGGGAGGGCCGCCTACGAGCAGTACTTC; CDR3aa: CASSRGSGRAAYEQYF